This T cell receptor (beta chain) was retrieved from a study of breast tumors, draining lymph nodes, adjacent tissues. Study-wide results and limits: The lymph node origin of tumor T cells was framed as consistent with a hypothesis, not demonstrated. Tumor repertoires ranked between lymph nodes and nontumor tissue in diversity, with V and J gene preferences. Data fit most tumor T cells coming from lymph node, expanding in tumor. Compared with basal-like, luminal-like tumors shared significantly more repertoire with nontumor tissue.

The CDR3 consists of 15 residues. J gave up 3 bases and V 0 bases, and 8 bases lay outside the gene matches. Germline V gene data show CDR1 as DFQATT and CDR2 as SNEGSKA (reference sequence). Concerning this clonotype: No antigen is known for it.

Using its own MiXCR run on the multiplex PCR reads, TCRdb lists one record per CDR3 protein. The profile covers about 14,000 distinct CDR3 sequences, with around 59% appearing a single time and approximately 30% taken by the ten largest. The chain is built from TRBV20-1 and TRBJ2-7; the match to TRBD2 covers 7 bases. The TCR sequence derives from a female donor with breast cancer. Some clones in this sample may be carry-over from other donors' samples. Sample: tumor-adjacent breast tissue. CDR3 sequence (DNA): TGCAGTGCTAGAGATCATCGCGGGAGCCGCTACGAGCAGTACTTC. Encoded protein: CSARDHRGSRYEQYF.